The clone carrying this T cell receptor beta chain was seen a handful of times. Its antigen is not known. This sample includes further DNA sequences coding for the same CDR3. These data belong to a study of cytomegalovirus exposure and HLA in healthy donors. About the research overall: Findings of an earlier analysis included roughly 120 million unique TCR beta sequences from around 180 million T cells.

The PCR used 60 Vbeta and 13 Jbeta primers. Assay: immunoSEQ multiplex PCR; the TCRdb copy retains only in-frame clones and omits some. Here the sample spans 95,000 to 150,000 clones, 81% being singletons. Per the germline V gene, CDR1 is LNHDA and CDR2 is SQIVND (reference sequence). The CDR3 length is 12 residues. V lost 1 base and J lost 6, with 3 bases in between. Overall study findings and caveats: Versus the approximately 720-donor mean, an Asian-associated ancestry cluster reportedly showed fewer N-insertions in a later analysis.

Source material: PBMCs. The chain recombines TRBV19 with TRBJ2-2; D remains unclear. This clonotype was sampled from a man younger than 35 in good health and CMV-seronegative. In DNA form, the CDR3 reads TGTGCCAGTAGTATAGCATCCGGGGAGCTGTTTTTT. Its protein is CASSIASGELFF.